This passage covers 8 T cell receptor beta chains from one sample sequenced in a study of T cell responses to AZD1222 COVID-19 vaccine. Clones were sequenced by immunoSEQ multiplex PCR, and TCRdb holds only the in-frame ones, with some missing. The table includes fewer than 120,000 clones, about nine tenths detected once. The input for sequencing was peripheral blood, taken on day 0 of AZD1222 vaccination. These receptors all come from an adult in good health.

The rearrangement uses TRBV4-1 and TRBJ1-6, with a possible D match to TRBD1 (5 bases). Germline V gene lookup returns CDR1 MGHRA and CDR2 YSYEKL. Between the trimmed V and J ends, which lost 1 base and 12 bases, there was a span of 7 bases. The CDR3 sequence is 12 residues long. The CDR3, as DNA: TGCGCCAGCAGCCAAGTGGGGGGACCCCTCCACTTT. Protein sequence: CASSQVGGPLHF.

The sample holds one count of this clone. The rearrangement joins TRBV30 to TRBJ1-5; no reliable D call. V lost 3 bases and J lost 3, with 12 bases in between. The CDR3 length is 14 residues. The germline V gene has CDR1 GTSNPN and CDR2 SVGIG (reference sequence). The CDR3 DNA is TGTGCCTGGAGCTTGTATAGTTCCAATCAGCCCCAGCATTTT. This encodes CAWSLYSSNQPQHF.

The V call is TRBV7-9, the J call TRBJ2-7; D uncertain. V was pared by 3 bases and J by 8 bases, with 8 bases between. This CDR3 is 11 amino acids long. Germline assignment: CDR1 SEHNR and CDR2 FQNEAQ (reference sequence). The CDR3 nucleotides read TGTGCCAGCAGCTTCGTCGACAAGCAGTACTTC. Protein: CASSFVDKQYF.

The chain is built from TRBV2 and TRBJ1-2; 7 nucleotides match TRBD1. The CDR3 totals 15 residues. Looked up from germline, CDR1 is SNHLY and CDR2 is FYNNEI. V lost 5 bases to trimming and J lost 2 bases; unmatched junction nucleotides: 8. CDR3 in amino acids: CASSPQGTANYGYTF. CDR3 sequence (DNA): TGTGCCAGCAGTCCCCAGGGGACAGCAAACTATGGCTACACCTTC.

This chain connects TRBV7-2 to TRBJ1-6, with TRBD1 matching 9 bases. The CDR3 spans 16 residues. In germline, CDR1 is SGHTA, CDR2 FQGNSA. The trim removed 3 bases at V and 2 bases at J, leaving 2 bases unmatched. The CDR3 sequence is CASSLGQGPYNSPLHF. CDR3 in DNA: TGTGCCAGCAGCTTGGGACAGGGACCCTATAATTCACCCCTCCACTTT.

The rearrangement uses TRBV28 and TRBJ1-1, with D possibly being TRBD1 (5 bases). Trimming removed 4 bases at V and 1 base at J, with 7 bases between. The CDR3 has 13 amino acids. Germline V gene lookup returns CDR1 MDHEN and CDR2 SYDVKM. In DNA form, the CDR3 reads TGTGCCAGCAGTTGGGGGGGGAACACTGAAGCTTTCTTT. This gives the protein CASSWGGNTEAFF. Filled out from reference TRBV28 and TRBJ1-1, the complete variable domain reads DVKVTQSSRYLVKRTGEKVFLECVQDMDHENMFWYRQDPGLGLRLIYFSYDVKMKEKGDIPEGYSVSREKKERFSLILESASTNQTSMYLCASSWGGNTEAFFGQGTRLTVV.

The CDR3 nucleotides read TGTGCCAGCATAGGCCAGGGGGCAGGACAGCCCCAGCATTTT. As protein: CASIGQGAGQPQHF. The chain has TRBV6-6 and TRBJ1-5, with 8 bases lining up with TRBD1. J gave up 7 bases and V 7 bases, and 9 bases lay outside the gene matches. The germline CDR1 and CDR2 sequences are MNHNY and SVGAGI (reference sequence). CDR3 length: 14 amino acids.

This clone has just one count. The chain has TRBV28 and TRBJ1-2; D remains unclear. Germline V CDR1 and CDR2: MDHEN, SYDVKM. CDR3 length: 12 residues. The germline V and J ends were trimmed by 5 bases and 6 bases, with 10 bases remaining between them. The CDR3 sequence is CASSNIYDGYTF. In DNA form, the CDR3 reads TGTGCCAGCAGTAACATCTACGATGGCTACACCTTC.